The present entry profiles one TCR beta chain with its context. Its antigen is currently not known. The record has no base qualities; no much larger clone is one base away. Ficoll-Paque density gradient centrifugation was used to isolate PBMCs. This entry is derived from a study of T-cell memory formation after mild COVID-19 (dated by TCRdb to the early 2020s). Background on the whole study: Most TCR sequence clusters were specific to one of the two donors. Longitudinal TCRalpha and TCRbeta repertoire sequencing tracked T-cell clones expanding and contracting after mild COVID-19 in a couple of donors. The cohort was made up of two young adult volunteers, one female and one male, who were previously healthy.

Sequencing relied on an Illumina NovaSeq 6000. TCRalpha and TCRbeta cDNA libraries were built by 5'RACE with constant-segment primers, adding sample barcodes and unique molecular identifiers. RNA was extracted from every sample with Trizol reagent. Amplification of the libraries took two PCR steps, and the second step added a second sample barcode plus Illumina TruSeq adapters. Sequencing of libraries was performed on an Illumina NovaSeq with 2 x 150 bp paired-end reads. As for the original processing: The reads were demultiplexed and collapsed into UMI-guided consensus sequences using migec v1.2.7. Using mixcr v2.1.11, UMI consensuses were aligned to TRA and TRB V and J templates and then assembled into clonotypes. Clonotypes were classified as expanded or contracted when called significant by both edgeR and NoisET, with noise models trained on biological replicates. edgeR calls used a false discovery rate-adjusted p below 0.01 and a log2 fold-change threshold of 1. As an exploratory analysis of dynamics, max-normalized trajectories of the 1000 most abundant clonotypes were examined by PCA with hierarchical clustering. Separately sequenced CD4+ and CD8+ repertoires were used to assign the CD4 or CD8 phenotype of responding clones. Through fastp at Q25 and MiXCR, TCRdb rebuilt clones from the public reads, retaining in-frame beta chains. Duplicate CDR3 protein sequences are folded into a single record with the most common DNA and genes. TCRdb assigned the V and J calls; the authors' analysis was not used. The sample table records about 400,000 distinct CDR3 sequences; 13% to 15% of these occur just once. The ten most abundant clones make up 22% of the sample.

V is pruned by 3 bases and J by 9 bases, leaving 8 bases of the junction without a gene match. The CDR3 spans 14 residues, from the cysteine through the phenylalanine. Only the CDR3 portion is preserved as DNA: 42 bases, with reading frame beginning at the first base. Summary of the overall study and its limitations: The second-wave clones that peaked on day 37 were not confirmed to be SARS-CoV-2 specific. Contracting CD4+ clones were located mainly in the CM and EM memory subsets, whereas CD8+ clones were found to be enriched in EMRA. Clones that contracted from day 15 to 85 showed balanced CD4/CD8 phenotypes, whereas a second wave of clones that expanded from day 15 to 37 leaned towards CD4+. Some responding clones were detected in pre-infection memory, which suggested that pre-existing cross-reactive memory T cells had joined the SARS-CoV-2 response. Only two mild cases were covered by the study, and larger cohorts that include severe cases with pre-infection samples were considered necessary.

The chain employs TRBV12-3 or TRBV12-4 and TRBJ1-5; 7 nucleotides in the junction match TRBD1. The sequenced sample consisted of PBMCs or a T cell subset sorted from them (not recorded which). This clonotype was sampled from a young man who had mild COVID-19 (a few samples of this study predate the infection). The sample titles of this study are shuffled in the database, so cell type and time point are left out; the donor was told from shared clones. This receptor has the CDR3 CASSLGRGVGPQHF. The DNA sequence is as follows: TGTGCCAGCAGTTTGGGCAGGGGGGTGGGGCCCCAGCATTTT.